This T cell receptor beta chain was obtained from a study of identical twins. Findings and caveats of the study: Cord blood beta clonotypes present at high abundance carried fewer insertions; no such pattern appeared in memory repertoires.

The V gene's germline CDR1 is MNHEY and CDR2 SVGEGT. This CDR3 comprises 16 residues. With 5 bases clipped from V and 3 bases from J, the junction kept 10 bases outside the gene matches. A single record per CDR3 protein comes from TCRdb applying MiXCR to the 5' RACE reads. The table records 200,000 to 250,000 distinct CDR3 sequences, about an eighth of them present only once. This clonotype was detected a few times. Its antigen is not known. This chain links TRBV6-2 or TRBV6-3 with TRBJ2-1, with 7 bases lining up with TRBD2. The sequence came from a woman under 30 in good health. Sequenced material: memory (CD45RO+) T cells sorted from blood. The CDR3 region is CASSPFRGSLYNEQFF. In DNA form, the CDR3 reads TGTGCCAGCAGTCCTTTCCGCGGGAGCCTCTACAATGAGCAGTTCTTC.